This T cell receptor (beta chain) was captured by sequencing in a study of blood T cell repertoires in COVID-19. Study background: Samples came from the United States, Italy and Spain, spanning acute and convalescent COVID-19. T cells, B-cell-depleted T cells, or PBMCs provided the cDNA or gDNA that served as material.

Authors' processing steps: From reference gene primer amplification, estimates of nucleated cell counts were derived. Assay: immunoSEQ multiplex PCR; the TCRdb copy retains only in-frame clones and omits some. From that table come the V and J calls and clone size; the DNA was used to work out D and trimming. The sample carries approximately 75,000 clones, 90% recorded once. The length of the CDR3 is 14 residues. J lost 2 bases, V lost 5 bases, and 5 bases had no gene match. Germline assignment: CDR1 LNHDA and CDR2 SQIVND (reference sequence). The rearrangement joins TRBV19 to TRBJ1-2, with 7 nucleotides matching TRBD1. This TCR came from a human donor in a cohort sampled during active COVID-19. Sequenced sample: peripheral blood. The CDR3 here is CASSSDRVNYGYTF. The CDR3 coding sequence is TGTGCCAGTAGTTCCGACAGGGTAAACTATGGCTACACCTTC.